Each of the 19 T cell receptor beta chains below was sequenced from the same sample in a study of blood T cells in healthy people across ages. Primers used in a second PCR of roughly 6 to 11 cycles were a sample-barcoded 5' primer and a J-beta primer mix. One entry per CDR3 protein results from TCRdb running MiXCR on the 5' RACE reads. The repertoire consists of about 680,000 distinct CDR3 sequences, with 49% occurring once and the leading ten covering under 35%. The sequenced sample was blood. These receptors all come from a woman aged 60-75 years in good health.

V is TRBV4-2 and J is TRBJ2-1; 10 bases are a match to TRBD2. Trimming removed 0 bases from V and 5 bases from J; junction bases left unmatched: 4. Germline V CDR1 and CDR2: LGHNA, YNFKEQ. This CDR3 spans 16 amino acids. CDR3 in amino acids: CASSQDPSGRNNEQFF. Here the CDR3 DNA reads TGTGCCAGCAGCCAAGATCCTAGCGGGAGAAACAATGAGCAGTTCTTC.

The rearrangement links TRBV20-1 to TRBJ2-2; D tentatively fits TRBD1 or TRBD2 (5 bases each). There are 13 residues in the CDR3. The germline V gene encodes CDR1 DFQATT and CDR2 SNEGSKA (reference sequence). Trimming removed 6 bases from V and 0 bases from J, with 8 bases in between. CDR3 nucleotides: TGCAGTGCAGGGGAGACGAACACCGGGGAGCTGTTTTTT. Its translation is CSAGETNTGELFF.

J is TRBJ1-2 and V is TRBV6-5; 12 bases line up with TRBD1. Trimming removed 2 bases from V and 3 bases from J; junction bases left unmatched: 7. Germline V gene data show CDR1 as MNHEY and CDR2 as SVGAGI. The CDR3 covers 17 residues. The CDR3 DNA is TGTGCCAGCAGTTACGCCCGGGACAGGGGGCGAGACTATGGCTACACCTTC. Protein sequence: CASSYARDRGRDYGYTF.

This clonotype was counted once. The chain couples TRBV3-1 to TRBJ1-5; unclear D gene. This CDR3 region has 13 residues. Germline V CDR1 and CDR2: LGHDT, YNNKEL (reference sequence). V lost 2 bases and J lost 4, with 6 bases in between. Here the CDR3 DNA reads TGTGCCAGCAGCCAATGGGGAAATCAGCCCCAGCATTTT. Amino acid sequence: CASSQWGNQPQHF.

This clonotype was observed a few times. The chain combines TRBV20-1 with TRBJ2-5; the match to TRBD2 covers 7 bases. The tail of the sequence fits TRBJ2-7 better, so the J call may be wrong. The CDR3 extends over 14 amino acids. From germline, CDR1 is DFQATT and CDR2 SNEGSKA (reference sequence). CDR3 in DNA: TGCAGTGCTAGAGAGGGCGGGAGTGCCAACGAGCAGTACTTC. Protein product: CSAREGGSANEQYF.

This clonotype came up a few times. The chain employs TRBV9 and TRBJ1-6; 8 positions match TRBD1. The V and J ends lost 5 bases and 10 bases, in that order; junction bases with no gene match: 8. CDR3 length: 14 amino acids. CDR1 SGDLS and CDR2 YYNGEE come from the germline V gene. Here the CDR3 reads CASRGAGGTSPLHF. The DNA for the CDR3 is TGTGCCAGCAGGGGGGCAGGGGGCACATCACCCCTCCACTTT.

About this clonotype: A read error may be the cause here, since a much bigger clone is one base away. This rearrangement joins TRBV5-6 to TRBJ2-7, with 10 nucleotides matching TRBD1. Germline CDR1 is SGHDT and CDR2 is YYEEEE. V dropped 4 bases and J dropped 2; count of bases not matched to a gene: 3. The CDR3 runs 14 residues. The CDR3 spells CASSIGTGAYEQYF. The CDR3 DNA is TGTGCCAGCAGCATCGGGACAGGGGCCTACGAGCAGTACTTC.

The chain carries TRBV19 and TRBJ2-3; no definite D call. V lost 4 bases and J lost 6, with 5 bases in between. The CDR3 totals 11 residues. Germline V lookup: CDR1 LNHDA, CDR2 SQIVND (reference sequence). The CDR3: CASSKVDTQYF. The CDR3 region has the DNA TGTGCCAGTAGTAAAGTGGATACGCAGTATTTT.

V gene TRBV7-9 combines with J gene TRBJ1-5; D perhaps matches TRBD1 (6 bases). CDR1 and CDR2 from the germline V gene are SEHNR and FQNEAQ (reference sequence). V was pared by 7 bases and J by 6 bases, with 13 bases between. The CDR3 runs 13 residues. CDR3 protein: CASTLGGGQPQHF. The CDR3 DNA follows: TGTGCCAGCACCCTAGGGGGGGGTCAGCCCCAGCATTTT.

The chain employs TRBV28 and TRBJ1-1, with 8 bases aligning to TRBD1. The CDR3 runs to 15 residues. V was pared by 6 bases and J by 2 bases, with 8 bases of the junction left unmatched. Germline lookup yields CDR1 MDHEN and CDR2 SYDVKM. The CDR3 spells CASSYLDRENTEAFF. CDR3 DNA sequence: TGTGCCAGCAGCTACCTGGACAGGGAAAACACTGAAGCTTTCTTT. Using reference TRBV28 and TRBJ1-1 for the parts outside the CDR3, the full variable domain is DVKVTQSSRYLVKRTGEKVFLECVQDMDHENMFWYRQDPGLGLRLIYFSYDVKMKEKGDIPEGYSVSREKKERFSLILESASTNQTSMYLCASSYLDRENTEAFFGQGTRLTVV.

V is TRBV6-6 and J is TRBJ2-3; D gene uncertain. The germline V gene has CDR1 MNHNY and CDR2 SVGAGI (reference sequence). Deletions cut 2 bases from V and 0 bases from J, with 15 bases between. The CDR3 is 17 residues long. The CDR3 protein is CASSYRIQRTSTDTQYF. The CDR3 DNA reads TGTGCCAGCAGTTACCGTATACAGAGAACTAGCACAGATACGCAGTATTTT.

The table lists this clonotype with a few counts. The chain uses TRBV7-3 and TRBJ1-6, with 10 bases aligning to TRBD1. CDR3 length: 15 residues. V gave up 3 bases and J gave up 7 bases; unmatched junction bases: 3. The germline V gene encodes CDR1 SGHTA and CDR2 FQGTGA. The CDR3 sequence is CASSLVGQGNSPLHF. The DNA for the CDR3 is TGTGCCAGCAGCTTGGTGGGACAGGGGAATTCACCCCTCCACTTT. Drawing the rest from reference TRBV7-3 and TRBJ1-6, the complete variable domain is GAGVSQTPSNKVTEKGKYVELRCDPISGHTALYWYRQSLGQGPEFLIYFQGTGAADDSGLPNDRFFAVRPEGSVSTLKIQRTERGDSAVYLCASSLVGQGNSPLHFGNGTRLTVT.

This clonotype has more than one count but fewer than ten. J is TRBJ2-5 and V is TRBV28, with a tentative D call TRBD2 (5 bases). The CDR3 is 13 amino acids. Germline CDR1 and CDR2: MDHEN and SYDVKM. V was clipped by 6 bases and J by 4 bases, with 12 bases between them. CDR3 nucleotide sequence: TGTGCCAGCAGCCGGACTGCGGCAGAGACCCAGTACTTC. Its protein is CASSRTAAETQYF.

The DNA for the CDR3 is TGTGCCAGCAGCCCCCAGCTAGCGGACTACAATGAGCAGTTCTTC. Its protein is CASSPQLADYNEQFF. V and J are TRBV7-3 and TRBJ2-1; TRBD2 agrees at 7 bases. Trimming cost V 5 bases and J 3 bases; bases outside gene matches: 7. Germline CDR1 reads SGHTA; CDR2 reads FQGTGA. The CDR3 loop spans 15 amino acids.

V and J are TRBV7-2 and TRBJ2-1; D unclear. V was clipped by 3 bases and J by 6 bases, with 3 bases between them. The V gene's germline CDR1 is SGHTA and CDR2 FQGNSA. The CDR3 loop spans 11 amino acids. The CDR3 nucleotides read TGTGCCAGCAGCTTTTTCAATGAGCAGTTCTTC. Translating gives CASSFFNEQFF.

The chain employs TRBV4-2 and TRBJ2-1, with 9 bases aligning to TRBD2. Losses at the gene ends were 1 base for V and 9 bases for J; bases not matched to a gene: 7. This CDR3 is 15 amino acids long. Germline assignment: CDR1 LGHNA and CDR2 YNFKEQ. CDR3 amino acids: CASSQGEGGRVEQFF. CDR3 coding DNA: TGTGCCAGCAGCCAAGGGGAAGGCGGGAGGGTTGAGCAGTTCTTC.

This clonotype was seen a handful of times. The chain is built from TRBV5-1 and TRBJ1-1; no clear D. There are 14 residues in the CDR3. Germline CDR1 reads SGHRS; CDR2 reads YFSETQ. Trimming left V 3 bases short and J 3 bases short, with 12 bases between. CDR3 region: CASSSRAVDTEAFF. CDR3 bases: TGCGCCAGCAGCTCAAGGGCCGTCGACACTGAAGCTTTCTTT.

The V gene is TRBV18, the J gene TRBJ2-5; the D is unclear. The J call may be mistaken, given a closer DNA end match to TRBJ2-7. Per germline, CDR1 KGHSH and CDR2 LQKENI. This CDR3 contains 14 residues. The CDR3 DNA follows: TGTGCCAGCTCACCAAACAGTGGTTATTACGAGCAGTACTTC. It translates to CASSPNSGYYEQYF.

The rearrangement joins TRBV7-3 to TRBJ2-7; a possible D gene is TRBD1 (6 bases). Germline-derived CDR1 and CDR2 are SGHTA and FQGTGA. The CDR3 is made up of 12 amino acids. V gave up 6 bases and J gave up 6 bases, with 12 bases separating them. Here the CDR3 DNA reads TGTGCCAGCAGGCCAGGGGTCCGCGAGCAGTACTTC. Translation: CASRPGVREQYF.